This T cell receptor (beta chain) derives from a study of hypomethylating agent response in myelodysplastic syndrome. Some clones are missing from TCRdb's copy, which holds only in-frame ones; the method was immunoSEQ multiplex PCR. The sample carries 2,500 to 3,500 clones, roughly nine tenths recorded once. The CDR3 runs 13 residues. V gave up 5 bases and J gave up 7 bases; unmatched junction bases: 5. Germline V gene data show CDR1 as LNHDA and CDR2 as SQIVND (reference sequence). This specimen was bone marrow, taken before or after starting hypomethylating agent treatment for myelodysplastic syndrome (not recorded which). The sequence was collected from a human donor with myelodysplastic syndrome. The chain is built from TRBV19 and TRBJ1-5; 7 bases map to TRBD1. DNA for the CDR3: TGTGCCAGTAGTGATACAGGGGAACAGCCCCAGCATTTT. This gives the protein CASSDTGEQPQHF.